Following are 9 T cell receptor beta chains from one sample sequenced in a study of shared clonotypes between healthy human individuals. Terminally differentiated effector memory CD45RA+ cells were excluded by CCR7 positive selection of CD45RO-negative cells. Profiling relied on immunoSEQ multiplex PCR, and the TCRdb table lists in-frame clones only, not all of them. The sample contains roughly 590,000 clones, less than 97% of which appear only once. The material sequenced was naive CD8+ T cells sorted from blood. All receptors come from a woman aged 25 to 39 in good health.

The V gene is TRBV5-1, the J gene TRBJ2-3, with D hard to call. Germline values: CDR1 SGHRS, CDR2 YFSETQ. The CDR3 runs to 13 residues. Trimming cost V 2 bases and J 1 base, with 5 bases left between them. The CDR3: CASSLAGTDTQYF. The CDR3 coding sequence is TGCGCCAGCAGCTTAGCAGGCACAGATACGCAGTATTTT.

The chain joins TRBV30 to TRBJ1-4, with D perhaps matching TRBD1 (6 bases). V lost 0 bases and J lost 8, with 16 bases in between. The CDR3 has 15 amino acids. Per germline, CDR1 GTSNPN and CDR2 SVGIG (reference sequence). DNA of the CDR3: TGTGCCTGGAGTGTACTGGGGGGCACGACCGAAAAACTGTTTTTT. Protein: CAWSVLGGTTEKLFF.

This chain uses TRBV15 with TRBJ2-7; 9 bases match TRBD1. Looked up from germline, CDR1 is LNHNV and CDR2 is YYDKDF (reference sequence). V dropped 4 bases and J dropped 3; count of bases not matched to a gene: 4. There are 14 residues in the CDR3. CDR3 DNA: TGTGCCACCAGCACCCGGACAGGGGTCTACGAGCAGTACTTC. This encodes CATSTRTGVYEQYF.

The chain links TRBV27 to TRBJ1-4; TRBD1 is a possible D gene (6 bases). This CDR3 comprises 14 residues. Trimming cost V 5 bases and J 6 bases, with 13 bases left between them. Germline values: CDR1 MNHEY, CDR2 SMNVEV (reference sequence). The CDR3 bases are TGTGCCAGCAGTCCCCGGGACACCGATGAAAAACTGTTTTTT. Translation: CASSPRDTDEKLFF.

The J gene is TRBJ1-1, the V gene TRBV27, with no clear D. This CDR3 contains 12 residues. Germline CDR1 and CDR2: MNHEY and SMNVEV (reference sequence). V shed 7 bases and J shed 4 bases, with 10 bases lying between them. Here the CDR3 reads CASKFSGTEAFF. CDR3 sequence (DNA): TGTGCCAGCAAGTTCTCGGGCACTGAAGCTTTCTTT.

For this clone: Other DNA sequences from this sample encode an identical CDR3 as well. The CDR3 loop reads CASSHYTDTQYF. DNA for the CDR3: TGTGCCAGCAGTCACTACACAGATACGCAGTATTTT. J is TRBJ2-3 and V is TRBV27; D gene ambiguous. V lost 5 bases and J 2 bases, leaving 5 bases between the germline ends. CDR1 is MNHEY and CDR2 is SMNVEV in the germline V gene (reference sequence). This CDR3 has 12 residues.

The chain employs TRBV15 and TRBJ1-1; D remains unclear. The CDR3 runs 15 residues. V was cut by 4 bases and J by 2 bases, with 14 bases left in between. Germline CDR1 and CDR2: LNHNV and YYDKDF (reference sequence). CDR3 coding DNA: TGTGCCACCAGCATAGGAAGGGTTCCTAACACTGAAGCTTTCTTT. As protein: CATSIGRVPNTEAFF.

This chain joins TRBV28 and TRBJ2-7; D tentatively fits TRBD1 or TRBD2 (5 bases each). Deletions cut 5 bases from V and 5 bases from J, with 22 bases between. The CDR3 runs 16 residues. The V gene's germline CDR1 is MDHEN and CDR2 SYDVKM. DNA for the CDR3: TGTGCCAGCAGTCCTCCTTTCGGGACCCCGAACGACGAGCAGTACTTC. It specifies CASSPPFGTPNDEQYF.

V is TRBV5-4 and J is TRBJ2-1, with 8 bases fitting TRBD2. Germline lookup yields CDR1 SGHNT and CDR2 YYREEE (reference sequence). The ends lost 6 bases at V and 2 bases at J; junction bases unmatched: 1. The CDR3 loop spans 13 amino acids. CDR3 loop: CASTTSAYNEQFF. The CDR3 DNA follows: TGTGCCAGCACGACTAGCGCCTACAATGAGCAGTTCTTC.